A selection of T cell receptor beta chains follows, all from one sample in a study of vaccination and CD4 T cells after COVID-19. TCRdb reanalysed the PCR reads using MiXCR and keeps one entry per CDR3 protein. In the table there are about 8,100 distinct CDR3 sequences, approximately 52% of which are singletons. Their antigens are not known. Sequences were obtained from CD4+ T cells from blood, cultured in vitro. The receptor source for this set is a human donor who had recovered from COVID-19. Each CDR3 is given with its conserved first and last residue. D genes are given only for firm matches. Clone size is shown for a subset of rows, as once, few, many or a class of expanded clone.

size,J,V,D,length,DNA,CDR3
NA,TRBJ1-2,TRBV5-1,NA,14,TGCGCCAGCAGCTTGGGGGCCCAGGGGCAAGGCTACACCTTC,CASSLGAQGQGYTF
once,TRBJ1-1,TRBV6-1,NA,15,TGTGCCAGCAGTGAAGCCTGGACGGTGAACACTGAAGCTTTCTTT,CASSEAWTVNTEAFF
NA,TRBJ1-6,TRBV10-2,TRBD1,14,TGCGCCAGCAGTGGCGGGACAGAAGGATCACCCCTCCACTTT,CASSGGTEGSPLHF
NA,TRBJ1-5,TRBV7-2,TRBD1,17,TGTGCCAGCAGCCTCCGGGACAGGGGATATAGCAATCAGCCCCAGCATTTT,CASSLRDRGYSNQPQHF
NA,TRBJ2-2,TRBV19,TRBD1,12,TGTGCCAGTCGAGGACAGGGAACGGAGTTGTTTTTT,CASRGQGTELFF
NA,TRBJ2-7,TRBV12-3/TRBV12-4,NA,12,TGTGCCAGCAGGACGGCTGACTACGAGCAGTACTTC,CASRTADYEQYF
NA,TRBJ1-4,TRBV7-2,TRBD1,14,TGTGCCAGCAGCTCGGGACAGGGGGTGGAAAAACTGTTTTTT,CASSSGQGVEKLFF
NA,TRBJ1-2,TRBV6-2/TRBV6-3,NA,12,TGTGCCAGCAGCGGCGGGAGTTTTGGCTACACCTTC,CASSGGSFGYTF
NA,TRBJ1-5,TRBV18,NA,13,TGTGCCAGCTCCCGCGGAGAGACTCAGCCCCAGCATTTT,CASSRGETQPQHF
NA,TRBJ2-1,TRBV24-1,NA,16,TGTGCCACCAGTGGCAGGCTAGCAGGCTCCTACAATGAGCAGTTCTTC,CATSGRLAGSYNEQFF
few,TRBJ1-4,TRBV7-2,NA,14,TGTGCCAGCAGCCCAAGAGGGGGTAATGAAAAACTGTTTTTT,CASSPRGGNEKLFF
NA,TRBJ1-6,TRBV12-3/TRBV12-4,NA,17,TGTGCCAGCAGCCGCGTTTTCAAGGGCTCCTATAATTCACCCCTCCACTTT,CASSRVFKGSYNSPLHF
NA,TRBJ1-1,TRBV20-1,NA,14,TGCAGTGCTAGTGGGACTCAAAGGGACACTGAAGCTTTCTTT,CSASGTQRDTEAFF
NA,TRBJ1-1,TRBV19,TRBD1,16,TGTGCCAGTAGTTCAGGGACAGGGAGAGGACGCACTGAAGCTTTCTTT,CASSSGTGRGRTEAFF
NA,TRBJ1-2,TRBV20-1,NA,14,TGCAGTGCTAGCGGGGGGGGTGGAAACTATGGCTACACCTTC,CSASGGGGNYGYTF
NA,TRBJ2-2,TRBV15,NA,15,TGTGCCACCAGCAGAGACAGGGACCTCACCGGGGAGCTGTTTTTT,CATSRDRDLTGELFF
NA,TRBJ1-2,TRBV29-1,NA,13,TGCAGCGCTGACAGCTCGGGAGGCTATGGCTACACCTTC,CSADSSGGYGYTF
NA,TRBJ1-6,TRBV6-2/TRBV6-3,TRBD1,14,TGTGCCAGCAGTTACGGGACAGCTAATTCACCCCTCCACTTT,CASSYGTANSPLHF
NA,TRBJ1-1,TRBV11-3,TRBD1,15,TGTGCCAGCAGCCCCCGGACAGGACCGAACACTGAAGCTTTCTTT,CASSPRTGPNTEAFF
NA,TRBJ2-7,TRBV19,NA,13,TGTGCCAGTAGTAGAGCTATCAGCTACGAGCAGTACTTC,CASSRAISYEQYF
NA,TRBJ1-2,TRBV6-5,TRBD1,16,TGTGCCAGCAGTTTTAGGACAGGGGCGATAGACTATGGCTACACCTTC,CASSFRTGAIDYGYTF
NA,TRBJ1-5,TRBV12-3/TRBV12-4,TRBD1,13,TGTGCCAGCAGGACAGGGCTCGGGCAGCCCCAGCATTTT,CASRTGLGQPQHF
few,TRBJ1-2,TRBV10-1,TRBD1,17,TGCGCCAGCAGTGAGTCAAACAGGGGGGGATGGTTGTCTGGCTACACCTTC,CASSESNRGGWLSGYTF
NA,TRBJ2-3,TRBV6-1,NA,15,TGTGCCAGCAGACGGACCAGGGGTCCTCAGGATACGCAGTATTTT,CASRRTRGPQDTQYF
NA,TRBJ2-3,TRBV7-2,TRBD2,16,TGTGCCAGCAGCTCGACTAGCGGGAGGGCCGGGGATACGCAGTATTTT,CASSSTSGRAGDTQYF
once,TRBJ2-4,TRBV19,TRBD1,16,TGTGCCAGTAGTTTCGACCGGGACAGGGAATCTCGCATTCAGTACTTC,CASSFDRDRESRIQYF
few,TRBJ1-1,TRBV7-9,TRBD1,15,TGTGCCAGCAGCCCCCCCGGGACAGGGCGGACTGAAGCTTTCTTT,CASSPPGTGRTEAFF
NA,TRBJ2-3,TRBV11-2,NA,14,TGTGCCAGCAGCTTACGTGACTTCACAGATACGCAGTATTTT,CASSLRDFTDTQYF
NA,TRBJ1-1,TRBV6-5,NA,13,TGTGCCAGCAGTTACCCTCTCGTCTCTGAAGCTTTCTTT,CASSYPLVSEAFF
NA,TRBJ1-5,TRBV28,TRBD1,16,TGTGCCAGCAGTTCCCCTCGAGGACAGGGGAATCAGCCCCAGCATTTT,CASSSPRGQGNQPQHF
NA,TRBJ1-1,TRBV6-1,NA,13,TGTGCCAGCAGTGAAAGGGGGAGGACTGAAGCTTTCTTT,CASSERGRTEAFF
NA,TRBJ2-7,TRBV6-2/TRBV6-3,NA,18,TGTGCCAGCAATAACATATGGCGACTTCCCGGAGAATACCACGAGCAGTACTTC,CASNNIWRLPGEYHEQYF
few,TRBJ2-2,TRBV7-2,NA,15,TGTGCCAGCAGCTTAGGTCCCGCAAACACCGGGGAGCTGTTTTTT,CASSLGPANTGELFF
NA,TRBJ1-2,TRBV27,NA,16,TGTGCCAGCAGTTTTAGTCGGGAACTGCGGTACTATGGCTACACCTTC,CASSFSRELRYYGYTF
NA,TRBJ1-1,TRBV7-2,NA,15,TGTGCCAGCAGCTTAGTGTTCCTGGCGAACACTGAAGCTTTCTTT,CASSLVFLANTEAFF
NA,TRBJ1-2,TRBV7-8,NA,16,TGTGCCAGCAGCTTAGCCCACGGAGGCGAAAACTATGGCTACACCTTC,CASSLAHGGENYGYTF
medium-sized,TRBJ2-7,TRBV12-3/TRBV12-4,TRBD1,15,TGTGCCAGCAGACCCGACAGGGGGCCTTTCGGGGAGCAGTACTTC,CASRPDRGPFGEQYF
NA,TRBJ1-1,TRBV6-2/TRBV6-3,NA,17,TGTGCCAGCGGGACCACTTCAGGGATTGTAGGGAACACTGAAGCTTTCTTT,CASGTTSGIVGNTEAFF
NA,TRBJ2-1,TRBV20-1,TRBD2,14,TGCAGTGCTAGTAAGACTAGCGGGGGGAGTGAGCAGTTCTTC,CSASKTSGGSEQFF
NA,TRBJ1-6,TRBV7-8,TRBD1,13,TGTGCCAGCGGGGACAGGCGAAATTCACCCCTCCACTTT,CASGDRRNSPLHF
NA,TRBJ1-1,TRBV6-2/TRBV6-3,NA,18,TGTGCCAGCAGTGGCACCGTCCCGGGACGGTTAGTACGCACTGAAGCTTTCTTT,CASSGTVPGRLVRTEAFF
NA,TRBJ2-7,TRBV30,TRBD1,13,TGTGCCTGGAGTGAAGACAGGGGGCAAGAGCAGTACTTC,CAWSEDRGQEQYF
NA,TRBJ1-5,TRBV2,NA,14,TGTGCCAGCTCGGGCTTACATAGCAATCAGCCCCAGCATTTT,CASSGLHSNQPQHF
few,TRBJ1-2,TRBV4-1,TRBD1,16,TGCGCCAGCAGCGACCGGGACAGGGGAAATACCTATGGCTACACCTTC,CASSDRDRGNTYGYTF
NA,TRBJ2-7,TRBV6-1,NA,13,TGTGCCAGCAGTGAAAGGCGTTCCCTCGAGCAGTACTTC,CASSERRSLEQYF
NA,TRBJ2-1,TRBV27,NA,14,TGTGCCAGCAGTTTGTGGCAGGGCGTTGATGAGCAGTTCTTC,CASSLWQGVDEQFF
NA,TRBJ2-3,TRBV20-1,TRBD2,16,TGCGGTGCTAGTCGGCCTAGCGGGGAACCCACAGATACGCAGTATTTT,CGASRPSGEPTDTQYF
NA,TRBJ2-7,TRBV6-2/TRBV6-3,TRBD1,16,TGTGCCAGCAGTTACCCCCCCGGACAGGGGCCCTACGAGCAGTACTTC,CASSYPPGQGPYEQYF
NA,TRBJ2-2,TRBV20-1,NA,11,TGCAGTGCTAGAGTCTCCGGGGAGCTGTTTTTT,CSARVSGELFF
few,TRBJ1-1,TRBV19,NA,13,TGTGCCAGTATCCGGAGGGTTGGAACTGAAGCTTTCTTT,CASIRRVGTEAFF
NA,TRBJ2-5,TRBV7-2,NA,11,TGTGCCAGCAGCTCCAAAGAGACCCAGTACTTC,CASSSKETQYF
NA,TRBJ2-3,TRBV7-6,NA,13,TGTGCCAGCAGCTTAGAGCTCACAGATACGCAGTATTTT,CASSLELTDTQYF